The 20 T cell receptor beta chains reported below all come from one sample, sequenced in a study of blood T cells in healthy people across ages. For the second PCR, which ran for roughly 6 to 11 cycles, a sample-barcoded 5' primer and a J-beta primer mix were used. TCRdb re-analysed the 5' RACE reads in MiXCR, keeping a single row per CDR3 protein. The sample lists around 1,700,000 distinct CDR3 sequences, roughly 27% occurring once. The sequenced sample consisted of blood. These receptors originate from a woman in her twenties or thirties in good health.

This clonotype was seen a few times. This sequence joins TRBV2 and TRBJ2-7, with 10 bases that match TRBD1. This CDR3 region has 14 residues. CDR1 is SNHLY, CDR2 FYNNEI, per germline. With 7 bases clipped from V and 3 bases from J, the junction kept 6 bases outside the gene matches. The CDR3 DNA reads as TGTGCCAGCAATAACGACAGGGGGCTCTACGAGCAGTACTTC. Translated, it gives CASNNDRGLYEQYF.

This clonotype was seen at least ten times. The rearrangement uses TRBV4-3 and TRBJ2-7; 9 nucleotides align to TRBD1. Trimming cost V 3 bases and J 3 bases; bases outside gene matches: 3. Germline CDR1 LGHNA, CDR2 YSLEER. The CDR3 totals 14 residues. CDR3 sequence reads: CASSQGGQGYEQYF. The CDR3 DNA reads TGCGCCAGCAGCCAGGGGGGACAGGGCTACGAGCAGTACTTC.

There are a few counts of this clonotype. The chain is built from TRBV5-5 and TRBJ1-1; no firm D call. V dropped 2 bases and J dropped 1 base, with 9 bases sitting between them. The CDR3 spans 14 residues. Germline-derived CDR1 and CDR2 are SGHKS and YYEKEE (reference sequence). Written as DNA, the CDR3 is TGTGCCAGCAGCTTCAGTCAGGAGAACACTGAAGCTTTCTTT. Translation: CASSFSQENTEAFF.

The chain has TRBV6-2 or TRBV6-3 and TRBJ2-7; 9 bases fit TRBD1. Unmatched junction bases numbered 7, after V lost 5 bases and J lost 5 bases. The CDR3 spans 14 residues. Germline CDR1 and CDR2: MNHEY and SVGEGT. Here the CDR3 DNA reads TGTGCCAGCAGTCCTGGGACAGGGACCGACGAGCAGTACTTC. Protein product: CASSPGTGTDEQYF.

This clonotype was counted only a few times. V gene TRBV3-1 combines with J gene TRBJ2-5, with unresolved D. The germline V gene has CDR1 LGHDT and CDR2 YNNKEL (reference sequence). V was pared by 0 bases and J by 7 bases, with 6 bases between. CDR3 size: 12 residues. The CDR3 DNA reads as TGTGCCAGCAGCCAAGATAAGGTGACCCAGTACTTC. It encodes CASSQDKVTQYF.

A remark on this clonotype: One end of the junction is discordant with germline, which a read error may explain. J is TRBJ1-4 and V is TRBV20-1; 8 bases are shared with TRBD1. Germline CDR1 is DFQATT and CDR2 is SNEGSKA (reference sequence). The CDR3 contains 17 residues. This CDR3 reads CSARDPGQGATNEKPFF. As DNA, the CDR3 is TGCAGTGCTAGAGACCCAGGACAGGGCGCAACTAATGAAAAACCGTTTTTT.

There are many counts of this clonotype. J is TRBJ2-7 and V is TRBV18; D uncertain. Trimming shortened V by 1 base and J by 4 bases, and 11 bases separated the two germline ends. This CDR3 contains 14 residues. Per germline, CDR1 KGHSH and CDR2 LQKENI. The CDR3, as DNA: TGTGCCAGCTCACCACAGGATGGGGATTACGAGCAGTACTTC. This sequence encodes CASSPQDGDYEQYF.

The chain links TRBV5-1 to TRBJ2-1, with TRBD1 matching over 7 bases. Looked up from germline, CDR1 is SGHRS and CDR2 is YFSETQ. The junction had 9 bases not matched to a gene; V was cut back by 6 bases and J by 6 bases. This CDR3 is 14 amino acids long. Here the CDR3 DNA reads TGCGCCAGCATGTTGGTTTCAGGGGGCAATGAGCAGTTCTTC. This encodes CASMLVSGGNEQFF.

Remarks on this clonotype: A single base separates this from a much larger clone, so it may be a read error. The chain is built from TRBV7-9 and TRBJ2-1, with a weak D call TRBD1 (6 bases). Germline V lookup: CDR1 SEHNR, CDR2 FQNEAQ (reference sequence). The CDR3 has 13 amino acids. CDR3 sequence: CASRHRAINKQFF. The CDR3 bases are TGTGCCAGCAGACACAGGGCGATCAATAAGCAGTTCTTC.

The chain has TRBV7-6 and TRBJ2-5; 7 bases map to TRBD1. Unmatched junction bases numbered 18, after V lost 6 bases and J lost 11 bases. Germline values: CDR1 SGHVS, CDR2 FNYEAQ. This CDR3 comprises 15 residues. CDR3 in amino acids: CASSKTGVVGAEQYF. CDR3 in DNA: TGTGCCAGCAGTAAAACAGGGGTCGTGGGAGCTGAGCAGTACTTC.

This clonotype has at least ten counts. The genes are TRBV10-3 and TRBJ2-7, with D uncertain. Germline lookup yields CDR1 ENHRY and CDR2 SYGVKD. The germline V and J ends were trimmed by 0 bases and 5 bases, with 11 bases remaining between them. The CDR3 loop spans 14 amino acids. The CDR3, as DNA: TGTGCCATCAGTGAGTCGGAAGGGATGGACGAGCAGTACTTC. It is translated as CAISESEGMDEQYF.

The chain recombines TRBV28 with TRBJ2-7; 7 positions match TRBD1. Per germline, CDR1 MDHEN and CDR2 SYDVKM. This CDR3 contains 15 residues. After removal of 3 bases from V and 7 bases from J, the junction contained 12 bases not matched to a gene. Here the CDR3 DNA reads TGTGCCAGCAGTTTCAGGGACAGTTTACCGGAAGAGCAGTACTTC. Its translation is CASSFRDSLPEEQYF.

There are many counts of this clonotype. DNA of the CDR3: TGCGCCAGCAGTGAGTCGGTGACGACTAAGCCCCAGCATTTT. Amino acid sequence: CASSESVTTKPQHF. The rearrangement uses TRBV10-2 and TRBJ1-5; D unclear. Germline V gene lookup returns CDR1 WSHSY and CDR2 SAAADI. The CDR3 runs 14 residues. The ends were cut back, 0 bases at V and 8 bases at J, with 11 bases in the middle.

The gene calls are TRBV11-2 and TRBJ2-1, with TRBD2 matching over 7 bases. The CDR3 loop spans 16 amino acids. The V gene end was trimmed by 8 bases and the J gene end by 4 bases; junction bases not matched to a gene: 14. CDR1 is SGHAT, CDR2 FQNNGV, per germline. The CDR3 sequence: CASRSRSGEDYNEQFF. The CDR3 DNA is TGTGCCAGCCGTTCACGCAGCGGGGAGGATTACAATGAGCAGTTCTTC.

The table lists this clonotype with many counts. This sequence joins TRBV10-3 and TRBJ1-2; TRBD1 aligns across 8 bases. Per germline, CDR1 ENHRY and CDR2 SYGVKD. Losses at the gene ends were 3 bases for V and 6 bases for J; bases not matched to a gene: 9. The CDR3 is 15 residues long. This CDR3 reads CAISDSTGVANGYTF. In nucleotides, the CDR3 is TGTGCCATCAGTGATTCGACAGGGGTGGCGAATGGCTACACCTTC.

V and J are TRBV20-1 and TRBJ1-1; D is ambiguous. CDR1 is DFQATT and CDR2 is SNEGSKA in the germline V gene (reference sequence). CDR3 length: 15 residues. The V and J ends lost 1 base and 0 bases respectively, with 12 bases between them. The CDR3: CSARGATPLNTEAFF. CDR3 in DNA: TGCAGTGCTAGAGGGGCCACGCCCCTGAACACTGAAGCTTTCTTT.

The chain has TRBV6-5 and TRBJ2-1, with D perhaps TRBD2 (5 bases). Trimming left V 7 bases short and J 5 bases short, with 9 bases between. The CDR3 loop spans 12 amino acids. Looked up from germline, CDR1 is MNHEY and CDR2 is SVGAGI. The CDR3 region is CASTPGNNEQFF. The CDR3, as DNA: TGTGCCAGCACACCCGGGAACAATGAGCAGTTCTTC.

This chain uses TRBV5-1 with TRBJ1-2; D perhaps matches TRBD1 (5 bases). The V end was cut by 4 bases, the J end by 0 bases, with 13 bases between. This CDR3 has 15 amino acids. Germline values: CDR1 SGHRS, CDR2 YFSETQ. CDR3 sequence: CASSPRDGANYGYTF. The CDR3 bases are TGCGCCAGCAGCCCGAGGGACGGAGCTAACTATGGCTACACCTTC.

The V gene is TRBV12-3 or TRBV12-4, the J gene TRBJ2-2; no clear D. The CDR3 totals 11 residues. Trimming took 10 bases from V and 4 from J, leaving 7 bases between them. The DNA for the CDR3 is TGTGCCACCAGATCCACCGGGGAGCTGTTTTTT. Protein product: CATRSTGELFF.

The chain has TRBV5-6 and TRBJ2-1; 13 bases fit TRBD2. CDR1 and CDR2 (germline): SGHDT, YYEEEE. The CDR3 length is 16 residues. The J segment lost 4 bases and the V segment lost 7 bases, leaving 8 bases of the junction unmatched. The DNA for the CDR3 is TGTGCCAGCTCGGGACTAGCGGGGTCGCTATACAATGAGCAGTTCTTC. Translated, it gives CASSGLAGSLYNEQFF.